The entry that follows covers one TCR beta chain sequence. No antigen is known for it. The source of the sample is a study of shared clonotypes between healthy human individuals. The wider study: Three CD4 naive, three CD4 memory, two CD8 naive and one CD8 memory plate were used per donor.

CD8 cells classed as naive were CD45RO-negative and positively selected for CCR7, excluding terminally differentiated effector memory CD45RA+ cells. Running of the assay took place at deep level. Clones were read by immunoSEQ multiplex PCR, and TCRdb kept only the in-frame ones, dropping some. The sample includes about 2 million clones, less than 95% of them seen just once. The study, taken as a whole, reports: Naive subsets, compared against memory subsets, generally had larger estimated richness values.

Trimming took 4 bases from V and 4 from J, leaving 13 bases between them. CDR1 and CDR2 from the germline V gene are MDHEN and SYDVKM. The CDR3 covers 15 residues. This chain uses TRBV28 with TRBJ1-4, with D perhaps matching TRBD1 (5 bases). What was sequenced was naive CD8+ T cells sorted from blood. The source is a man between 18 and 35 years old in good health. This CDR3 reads CASSWAGTINEKLFF. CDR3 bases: TGTGCCAGCAGTTGGGCCGGGACCATTAATGAAAAACTGTTTTTT.